This section outlines one TCR beta chain sequence together with its context. Additional DNA sequences in this sample encode the identical CDR3. The sample is drawn from a study of blood T cell repertoires in COVID-19. Trimming removed 8 bases from V and 1 base from J; junction bases left unmatched: 4. Germline CDR1 reads MNHEY; CDR2 reads SVGAGI. The CDR3 has 14 amino acids. Generated by immunoSEQ multiplex PCR, the TCRdb table keeps only in-frame clones and is missing some. The sample shows about 280,000 clones, approximately 88% of them seen only once. This clonotype was obtained from a woman in her twenties or thirties who had recovered from COVID-19. Material for sequencing was PBMCs or T cells enriched from blood (not recorded which). J is TRBJ2-3 and V is TRBV6-5; TRBD2 agrees at 9 bases. The CDR3 spells CASSQREGTDTQYF. In nucleotides, the CDR3 is TGTGCCAGCTCGCAGCGGGAGGGCACAGATACGCAGTATTTT.